The rows below give T cell receptor beta chains drawn from one sample of a study of cytomegalovirus exposure and HLA in healthy donors. TCRdb's table, derived via immunoSEQ multiplex PCR, lists solely in-frame clones and lacks some. This table has 90,000 to 95,000 clones, around three quarters appearing once. The sample taken for sequencing was PBMCs. The receptor source for this set is a man between 25 and 39 years old in good health and CMV-seronegative. Both conserved end residues are part of each CDR3. The D gene is left open where the match is weak. Clone size is shown for a subset of rows, as once, few, many or a class of expanded clone.

clone size: -; D gene: -; J gene: TRBJ2-1; V gene: TRBV7-3; CDR3 protein: CASSLSTSSYNEQFF; CDR3 DNA: TGTGCCAGCAGCTTAAGTACTAGCAGTTACAATGAGCAGTTCTTC
clone size: -; D gene: -; J gene: TRBJ1-5; V gene: TRBV7-2; CDR3 protein: CASSSGVYQPQHF; CDR3 DNA: TGTGCCAGCAGCTCAGGGGTGTATCAGCCCCAGCATTTT
clone size: few; D gene: -; J gene: TRBJ1-2; V gene: TRBV6-1; CDR3 protein: CATTVAAGYGYTF; CDR3 DNA: TGTGCCACCACCGTTGCGGCAGGGTATGGCTACACCTTC
clone size: once; D gene: -; J gene: TRBJ1-5; V gene: TRBV4-2; CDR3 protein: CASSQDSQPQHF; CDR3 DNA: TGTGCCAGCAGCCAAGATAGTCAGCCCCAGCATTTT
clone size: -; D gene: TRBD1; J gene: TRBJ1-5; V gene: TRBV27; CDR3 protein: CASSLRTGGVQPQHF; CDR3 DNA: TGTGCCAGCAGCCTCAGGACAGGGGGCGTTCAGCCCCAGCATTTT
clone size: -; D gene: -; J gene: TRBJ1-1; V gene: TRBV29-1; CDR3 protein: CSVEPKENSPEAFF; CDR3 DNA: TGCAGCGTTGAACCGAAAGAGAACTCGCCTGAAGCTTTCTTT
clone size: -; D gene: TRBD1; J gene: TRBJ1-5; V gene: TRBV18; CDR3 protein: CASSPQNQGGQPQHF; CDR3 DNA: TGTGCCAGCTCACCACAAAATCAGGGGGGACAGCCCCAGCATTTT
clone size: few; D gene: TRBD1; J gene: TRBJ2-1; V gene: TRBV2; CDR3 protein: CASSPGTGGTFF; CDR3 DNA: TGTGCCAGCAGCCCCGGGACAGGGGGCACGTTCTTC
clone size: -; D gene: -; J gene: TRBJ1-4; V gene: TRBV6-5; CDR3 protein: CASSYSGHRANEKLFF; CDR3 DNA: TGTGCCAGCAGTTACTCTGGTCATCGCGCTAATGAAAAACTGTTTTTT
clone size: -; D gene: TRBD1; J gene: TRBJ2-6; V gene: TRBV9; CDR3 protein: CASSSSGTGTLSGANVLTF; CDR3 DNA: TGTGCCAGCAGCTCATCCGGGACAGGGACCCTCTCTGGGGCCAACGTCCTGACTTTC
clone size: few; D gene: -; J gene: TRBJ1-1; V gene: TRBV9; CDR3 protein: CASSVVSEGTEAFF; CDR3 DNA: TGTGCCAGCAGCGTAGTATCTGAGGGCACTGAAGCTTTCTTT
clone size: -; D gene: TRBD1; J gene: TRBJ1-5; V gene: TRBV29-1; CDR3 protein: CSVSGGQGNQPQHF; CDR3 DNA: TGCAGCGTTTCTGGGGGACAGGGCAATCAGCCCCAGCATTTT
clone size: -; D gene: -; J gene: TRBJ2-3; V gene: TRBV7-6; CDR3 protein: CASSLEGGADTQYF; CDR3 DNA: TGTGCCAGCAGCTTAGAAGGGGGTGCAGATACGCAGTATTTT
clone size: -; D gene: -; J gene: TRBJ1-1; V gene: TRBV7-2; CDR3 protein: CASSLAPARTVTEAFF; CDR3 DNA: TGTGCCAGCAGCTTAGCTCCTGCAAGGACAGTCACTGAAGCTTTCTTT
clone size: -; D gene: -; J gene: TRBJ2-2; V gene: TRBV5-4; CDR3 protein: CASSLVAGGELFF; CDR3 DNA: TGTGCCAGCAGCCTGGTGGCAGGCGGGGAGCTGTTTTTT
clone size: -; D gene: -; J gene: TRBJ2-3; V gene: TRBV7-8; CDR3 protein: CASSPPDRVYTDTQYF; CDR3 DNA: TGTGCCAGCAGCCCCCCGGACAGAGTTTACACAGATACGCAGTATTTT